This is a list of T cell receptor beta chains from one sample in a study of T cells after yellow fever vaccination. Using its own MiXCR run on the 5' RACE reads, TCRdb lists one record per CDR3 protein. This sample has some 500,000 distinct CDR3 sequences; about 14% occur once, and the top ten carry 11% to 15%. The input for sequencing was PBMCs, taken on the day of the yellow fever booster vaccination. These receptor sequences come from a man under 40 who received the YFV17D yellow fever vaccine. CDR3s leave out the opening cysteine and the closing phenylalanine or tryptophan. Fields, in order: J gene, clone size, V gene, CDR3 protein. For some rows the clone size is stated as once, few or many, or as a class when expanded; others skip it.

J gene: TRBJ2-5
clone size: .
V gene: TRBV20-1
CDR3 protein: SVGSETQY

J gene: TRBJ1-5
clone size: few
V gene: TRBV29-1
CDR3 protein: SVTGGYNQPQH

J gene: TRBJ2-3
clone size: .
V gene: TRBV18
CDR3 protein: ASSQSGRPTDTQY

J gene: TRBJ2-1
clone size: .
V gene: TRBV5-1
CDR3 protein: ASMESNEQF

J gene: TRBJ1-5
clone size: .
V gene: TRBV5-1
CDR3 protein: ASSPSGISNQPQH

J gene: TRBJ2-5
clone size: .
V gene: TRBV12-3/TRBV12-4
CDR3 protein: ASSLAIPETQY

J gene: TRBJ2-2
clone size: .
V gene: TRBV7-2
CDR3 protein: ASSRLRTENTGELF

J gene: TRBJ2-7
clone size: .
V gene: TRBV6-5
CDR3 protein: ASSYLGGGKVVQY

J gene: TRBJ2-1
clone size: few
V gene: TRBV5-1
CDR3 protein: ASSLGTGDRLKF

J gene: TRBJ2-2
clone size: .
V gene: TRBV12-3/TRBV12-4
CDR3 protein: ASGGHNTGELF

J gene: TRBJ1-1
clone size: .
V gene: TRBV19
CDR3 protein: ASSPTGRGATEAF

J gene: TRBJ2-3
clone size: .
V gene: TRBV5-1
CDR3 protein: ASSLAYVGGGIDTQY

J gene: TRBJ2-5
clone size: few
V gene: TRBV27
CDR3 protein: ASSPSRAIIIQETQY

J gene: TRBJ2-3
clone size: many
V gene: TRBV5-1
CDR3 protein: ASSLGQGWDTQY

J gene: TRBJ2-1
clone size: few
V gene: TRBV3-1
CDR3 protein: ASSQVPGRGEQF

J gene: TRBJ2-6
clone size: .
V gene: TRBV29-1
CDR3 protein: SVRLSPHSGANVLT

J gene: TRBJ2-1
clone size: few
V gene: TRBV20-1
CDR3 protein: SARLSTSGNLNEQF

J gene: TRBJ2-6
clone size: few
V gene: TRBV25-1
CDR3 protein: ASSESGVSGANVLT

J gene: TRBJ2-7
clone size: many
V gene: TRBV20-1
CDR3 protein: SARRESYEQY

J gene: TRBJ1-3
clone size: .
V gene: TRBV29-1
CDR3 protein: SVESGAQQGNTIY

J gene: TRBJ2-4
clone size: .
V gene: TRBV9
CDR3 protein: ASSVAPLLGTGENIQY

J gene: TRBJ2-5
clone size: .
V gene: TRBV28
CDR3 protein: ASSLPSSIGTAQETQY

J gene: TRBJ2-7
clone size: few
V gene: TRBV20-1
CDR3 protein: SAASRTGGYEQY

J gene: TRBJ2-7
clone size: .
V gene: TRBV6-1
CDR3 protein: ASIQQGAPYEQY

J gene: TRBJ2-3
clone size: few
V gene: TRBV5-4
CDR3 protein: ASSSPLLADTQY

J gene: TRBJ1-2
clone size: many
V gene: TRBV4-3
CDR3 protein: ASSQENRAFNGYT

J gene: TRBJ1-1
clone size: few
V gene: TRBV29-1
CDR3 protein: GTNTEAF

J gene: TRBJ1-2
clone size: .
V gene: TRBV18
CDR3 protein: ASSPETGTNYGYT

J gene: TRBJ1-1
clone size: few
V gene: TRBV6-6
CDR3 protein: ASMDGSTEAF

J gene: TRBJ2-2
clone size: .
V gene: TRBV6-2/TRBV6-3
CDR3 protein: ASRGTGKNTGELF

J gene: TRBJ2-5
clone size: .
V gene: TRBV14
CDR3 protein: ASSQGPVGNRY

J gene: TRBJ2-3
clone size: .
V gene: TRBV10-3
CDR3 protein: AISESAGSTDTQY

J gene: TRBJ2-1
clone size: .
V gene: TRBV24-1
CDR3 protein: ATSDFTNEQF

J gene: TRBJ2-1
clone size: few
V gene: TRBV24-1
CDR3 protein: APLDPSGVYNEQF

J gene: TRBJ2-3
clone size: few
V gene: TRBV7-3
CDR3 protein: ASSLLGLASDTQY

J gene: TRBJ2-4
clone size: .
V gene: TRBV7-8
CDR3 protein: ASSLVFNPSGIQY

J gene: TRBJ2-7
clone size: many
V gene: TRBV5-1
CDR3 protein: ASSLEGSGNSYEQY

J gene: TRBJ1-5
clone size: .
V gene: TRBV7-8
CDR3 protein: ASSPSTPPGMPQH

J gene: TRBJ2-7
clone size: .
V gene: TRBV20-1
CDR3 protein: SPLSSSYEQY

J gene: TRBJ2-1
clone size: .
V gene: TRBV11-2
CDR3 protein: ASSLGGVEQF

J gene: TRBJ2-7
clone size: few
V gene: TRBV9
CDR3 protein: ASSEGSGFNEQY

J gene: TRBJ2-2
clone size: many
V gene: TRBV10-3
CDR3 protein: AISEKGPKATGELF

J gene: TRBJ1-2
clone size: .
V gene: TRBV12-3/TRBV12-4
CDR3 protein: ASTLQGLRVNT

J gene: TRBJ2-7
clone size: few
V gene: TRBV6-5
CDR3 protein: ASSSPGGVDYRPYEQY

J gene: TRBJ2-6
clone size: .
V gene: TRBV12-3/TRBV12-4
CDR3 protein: AFCLGRTGVTGANVLT

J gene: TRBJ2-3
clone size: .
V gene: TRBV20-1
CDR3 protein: SVELGGPTDTQY

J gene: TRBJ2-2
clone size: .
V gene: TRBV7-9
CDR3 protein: ASSGQVVGELF

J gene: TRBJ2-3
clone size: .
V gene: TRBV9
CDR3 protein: ASSVDGIHTDTQY

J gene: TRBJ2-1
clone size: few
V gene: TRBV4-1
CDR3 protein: ASSPDLSGSPGEQF

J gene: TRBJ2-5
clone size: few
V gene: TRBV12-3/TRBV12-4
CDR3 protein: ASSWGGGHYETQY

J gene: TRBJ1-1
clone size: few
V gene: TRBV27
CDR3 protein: ASSSSEVNTEAF

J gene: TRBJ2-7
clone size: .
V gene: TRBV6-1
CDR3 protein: ASSVLADTYEQY

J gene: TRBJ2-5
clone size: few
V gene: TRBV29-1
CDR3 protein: SARTGVRETQY

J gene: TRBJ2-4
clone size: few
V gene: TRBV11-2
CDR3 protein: ASSAEPGLPIQY

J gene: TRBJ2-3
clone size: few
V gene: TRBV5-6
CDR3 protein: ASSTAWSGPDTDTQY

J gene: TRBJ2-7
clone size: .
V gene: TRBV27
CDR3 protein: ASSPYDRSYEQY

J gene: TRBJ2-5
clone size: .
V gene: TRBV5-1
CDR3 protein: ASSLGGGAETQY

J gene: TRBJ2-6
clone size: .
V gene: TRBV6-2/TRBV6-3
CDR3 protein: ASSATSSLSSGANVLT

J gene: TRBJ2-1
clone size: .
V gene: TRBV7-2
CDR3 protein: ASSLVGTSGVEQF

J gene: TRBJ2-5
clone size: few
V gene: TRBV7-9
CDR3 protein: ASSLLDGIGRETQY